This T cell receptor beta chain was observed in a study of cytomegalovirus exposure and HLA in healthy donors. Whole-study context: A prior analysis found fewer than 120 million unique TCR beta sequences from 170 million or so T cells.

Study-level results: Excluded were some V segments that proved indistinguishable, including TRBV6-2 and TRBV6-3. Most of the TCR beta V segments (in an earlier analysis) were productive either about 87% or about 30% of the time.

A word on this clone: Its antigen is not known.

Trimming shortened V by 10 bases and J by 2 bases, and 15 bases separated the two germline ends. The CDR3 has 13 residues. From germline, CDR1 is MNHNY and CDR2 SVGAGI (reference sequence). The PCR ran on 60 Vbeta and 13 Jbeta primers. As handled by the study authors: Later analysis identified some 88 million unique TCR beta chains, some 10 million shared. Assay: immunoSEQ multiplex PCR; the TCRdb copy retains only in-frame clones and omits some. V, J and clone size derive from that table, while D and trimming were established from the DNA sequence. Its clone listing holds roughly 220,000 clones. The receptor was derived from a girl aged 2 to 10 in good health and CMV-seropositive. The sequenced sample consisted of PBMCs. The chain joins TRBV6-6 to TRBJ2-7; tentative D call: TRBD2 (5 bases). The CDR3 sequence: CATPCTGTYEQYF. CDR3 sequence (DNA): TGTGCCACCCCTTGTACGGGGACCTACGAGCAGTACTTC.